Presented here are 3 T cell receptor beta chains from one specimen sequenced in a study of control samples from healthy donors and cancer patients. TCRdb keeps only in-frame clones here, not all; method: immunoSEQ multiplex PCR. The profile shows fewer than 85,000 clones, over 80% of them singletons. Sequencing was done on a sample of blood. These receptor sequences come from a woman aged 55-75 years in good health.

This chain joins TRBV11-2 and TRBJ1-5; D unresolved. The CDR3 sequence is 13 residues long. CDR1 is SGHAT, CDR2 FQNNGV, per germline. V gave up 1 base and J gave up 5 bases, with 6 bases separating them. Here the CDR3 reads CASSLASYQPQHF. DNA for the CDR3: TGTGCCAGCAGCTTAGCCTCGTATCAGCCCCAGCATTTT. Variable domain in full (rest from reference TRBV11-2 and TRBJ1-5): EAGVAQSPRYKIIEKRQSVAFWCNPISGHATLYWYQQILGQGPKLLIQFQNNGVVDDSQLPKDRFSAERLKGVDSTLKIQPAKLEDSAVYLCASSLASYQPQHFGDGTRLSIL.

The CDR3 spells CASSYQGRGNTEAFF. In nucleotides, the CDR3 is TGTGCCAGCAGTTACCAGGGCCGGGGAAACACTGAAGCTTTCTTT. The genes are TRBV6-6 and TRBJ1-1; a possible D gene is TRBD1 (5 bases). Trimming took 2 bases from V and 2 from J, leaving 12 bases between them. Germline V gene data show CDR1 as MNHNY and CDR2 as SVGAGI (reference sequence). The CDR3 spans 15 residues.

The chain is built from TRBV7-2 and TRBJ1-1, with D maybe TRBD1 (5 bases). Trimming shortened V by 3 bases and J by 4 bases, and 12 bases separated the two germline ends. Germline V gene sequence: CDR1 SGHTA, CDR2 FQGNSA. The CDR3 covers 14 residues. The CDR3 reads CASSFTLGGTEAFF. The CDR3 region has the DNA TGTGCCAGCAGCTTTACGCTCGGGGGCACTGAAGCTTTCTTT. Complete variable domain (other parts from reference TRBV7-2 and TRBJ1-1): GAGVSQSPSNKVTEKGKDVELRCDPISGHTALYWYRQSLGQGLEFLIYFQGNSAPDKSGLPSDRFSAERTGGSVSTLTIQRTQQEDSAVYLCASSFTLGGTEAFFGQGTRLTVV.